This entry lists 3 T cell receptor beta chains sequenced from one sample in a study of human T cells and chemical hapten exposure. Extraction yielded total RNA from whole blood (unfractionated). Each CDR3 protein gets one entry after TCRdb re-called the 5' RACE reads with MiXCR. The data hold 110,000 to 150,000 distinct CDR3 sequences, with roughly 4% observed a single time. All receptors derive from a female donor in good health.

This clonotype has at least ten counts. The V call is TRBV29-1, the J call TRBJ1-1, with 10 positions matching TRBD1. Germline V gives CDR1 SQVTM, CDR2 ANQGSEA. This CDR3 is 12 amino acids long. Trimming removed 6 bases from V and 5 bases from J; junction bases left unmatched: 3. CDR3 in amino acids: CSVRQGATEAFF. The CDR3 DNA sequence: TGCAGCGTACGACAGGGGGCTACTGAAGCTTTCTTT.

CDR3 nucleotide sequence: TGCAGTGCTAGACCCCCGGCGGGGGAAGCTTTCTTT. Its protein is CSARPPAGEAFF. The chain carries TRBV20-1 and TRBJ1-1; D remains unclear. V dropped 2 bases and J dropped 8 bases, with 12 bases sitting between them. The CDR3 covers 12 residues. The V gene's germline CDR1 is DFQATT and CDR2 SNEGSKA (reference sequence).

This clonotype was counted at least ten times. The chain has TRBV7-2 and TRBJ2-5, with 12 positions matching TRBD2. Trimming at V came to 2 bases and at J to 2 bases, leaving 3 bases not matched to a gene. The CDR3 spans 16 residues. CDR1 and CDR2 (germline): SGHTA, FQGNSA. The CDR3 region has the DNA TGTGCCAGCAGCTTATCACTAGCGGGGGGTCAAGAGACCCAGTACTTC. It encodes CASSLSLAGGQETQYF. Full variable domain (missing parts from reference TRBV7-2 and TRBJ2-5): GAGVSQSPSNKVTEKGKDVELRCDPISGHTALYWYRQSLGQGLEFLIYFQGNSAPDKSGLPSDRFSAERTGGSVSTLTIQRTQQEDSAVYLCASSLSLAGGQETQYFGPGTRLLVL.